A selection of T cell receptor beta chains follows, all from one sample in a study of cytomegalovirus exposure and HLA in healthy donors. Clones were sequenced by immunoSEQ multiplex PCR, and TCRdb holds only the in-frame ones, with some missing. Among 130,000 to 150,000 clones listed, around 82% were seen once. Sequencing was performed on PBMCs. The receptors derive from a female donor in good health and CMV-seronegative. Each CDR3 is given with its conserved first and last residue. D genes are given only for firm matches. Clone size appears in some rows only: once, few, many, or a class for an expanded clone.

J: TRBJ1-2
size: NA
V: TRBV6-5
D: NA
CDR3: CASSYSDRSIGGYTF
DNA: TGTGCCAGCAGTTACTCGGACAGATCTATAGGCGGCTACACCTTC

J: TRBJ2-5
size: NA
V: TRBV5-1
D: TRBD2
CDR3: CASSLGTSVETQYF
DNA: TGCGCCAGCAGCTTGGGGACTAGCGTAGAGACCCAGTACTTC

J: TRBJ2-7
size: NA
V: TRBV19
D: TRBD2
CDR3: CATKGLATPYEQYF
DNA: TGCGCCACAAAGGGACTAGCTACCCCCTACGAGCAGTACTTC

J: TRBJ1-5
size: few
V: TRBV2
D: NA
CDR3: CASSEWWSPQSQHF
DNA: TGTGCCAGCAGTGAGTGGTGGTCCCCACAGTCCCAGCATTTT

J: TRBJ2-1
size: once
V: TRBV5-8
D: TRBD2
CDR3: CASSLRLAGDNEQFF
DNA: TGTGCCAGCAGCCTACGACTAGCGGGAGACAATGAGCAGTTCTTC

J: TRBJ1-4
size: NA
V: TRBV28
D: NA
CDR3: CASSLIRGELFF
DNA: TGTGCCAGCAGCTTAATCAGGGGCGAACTGTTTTTT

J: TRBJ2-3
size: NA
V: TRBV18
D: NA
CDR3: CASSLAIQGADTQYF
DNA: TGTGCCAGCTCACTCGCTATACAGGGTGCAGATACGCAGTATTTT

J: TRBJ2-7
size: NA
V: TRBV5-1
D: NA
CDR3: CASSTLGGFSYEQYF
DNA: TGCGCCAGCAGCACCTTAGGGGGTTTCTCCTACGAGCAGTACTTC

J: TRBJ2-7
size: NA
V: TRBV6-6
D: NA
CDR3: CASSPRGIGVYEQYF
DNA: TGTGCCAGCAGTCCCCGGGGGATCGGAGTCTACGAGCAGTACTTC

J: TRBJ2-7
size: NA
V: TRBV30
D: NA
CDR3: CAWRSGGKAYEQYF
DNA: TGTGCCTGGAGATCAGGAGGGAAAGCCTACGAGCAGTACTTC

J: TRBJ2-1
size: NA
V: TRBV6-1
D: TRBD1
CDR3: CASSELEGAADEQFF
DNA: TGTGCCAGCAGTGAACTCGAGGGGGCGGCCGATGAGCAGTTCTTC

J: TRBJ1-2
size: once
V: TRBV7-9
D: NA
CDR3: CSSSYGLESGYTF
DNA: TGTTCCAGCAGTTACGGGTTGGAGAGTGGCTACACCTTC

J: TRBJ2-2
size: NA
V: TRBV6-1
D: NA
CDR3: CASSLQPDTGELFF
DNA: TGTGCCAGCAGTCTCCAACCGGACACCGGGGAGCTGTTTTTT

J: TRBJ1-1
size: NA
V: TRBV5-1
D: TRBD1
CDR3: CASSPGGTGATEAFF
DNA: TGCGCCAGCAGCCCGGGGGGGACAGGGGCAACTGAAGCTTTCTTT

J: TRBJ2-7
size: NA
V: TRBV6-1
D: NA
CDR3: CASSFGQTEQYF
DNA: TGTGCCAGCAGCTTTGGGCAGACGGAGCAGTACTTC

J: TRBJ1-1
size: NA
V: TRBV2
D: TRBD1
CDR3: CASSEEFRGFDVNTEAFF
DNA: TGTGCCAGCAGTGAAGAGTTCAGGGGGTTCGATGTGAACACTGAAGCTTTCTTT

J: TRBJ1-6
size: NA
V: TRBV9
D: TRBD1
CDR3: CASSPQEGANSPLHF
DNA: TGTGCCAGCAGCCCCCAGGAGGGGGCCAATTCACCCCTCCACTTT

J: TRBJ1-2
size: NA
V: TRBV4-1
D: NA
CDR3: CASSQVFTANYGYTF
DNA: TGCGCCAGCAGCCAAGTGTTCACCGCGAACTATGGCTACACCTTC

J: TRBJ1-2
size: NA
V: TRBV28
D: NA
CDR3: CASSDRNNYGYTF
DNA: TGTGCCAGCAGTGATAGAAATAACTATGGCTACACCTTC

J: TRBJ1-2
size: NA
V: TRBV27
D: TRBD1
CDR3: CASAGQGANYGYTF
DNA: TGTGCCAGTGCCGGACAGGGGGCTAACTATGGCTACACCTTC

J: TRBJ2-1
size: NA
V: TRBV15
D: TRBD2
CDR3: CATSRDPQFTLAAISSYNEQFF
DNA: TGTGCCACCAGCAGAGATCCCCAATTCACTCTAGCGGCGATCAGCTCCTACAATGAGCAGTTCTTC

J: TRBJ2-1
size: NA
V: TRBV28
D: NA
CDR3: CASRGHSSYNEQFF
DNA: TGTGCCAGCAGGGGACACTCTTCTTACAATGAGCAGTTCTTC

J: TRBJ2-1
size: NA
V: TRBV13
D: TRBD2
CDR3: CASSLVGSGRENEQFF
DNA: TGTGCCAGCAGCTTAGTAGGTAGCGGGAGGGAAAATGAGCAGTTCTTC

J: TRBJ1-4
size: few
V: TRBV5-1
D: TRBD1
CDR3: CASSLLGQSREKLFF
DNA: TGCGCCAGCAGCTTGTTGGGACAGTCACGGGAAAAACTGTTTTTT

J: TRBJ1-4
size: NA
V: TRBV4-1
D: NA
CDR3: CASSQVAGANEKLFF
DNA: TGCGCCAGCAGCCAAGTGGCCGGAGCTAATGAAAAACTGTTTTTT

J: TRBJ1-1
size: few
V: TRBV5-6
D: NA
CDR3: CASSLGGGTEAFF
DNA: TGTGCCAGCAGCTTGGGGGGGGGAACTGAAGCTTTCTTT